This entry lists 8 T cell receptor beta chains sequenced from one sample in a study of Tregs in tolerant kidney transplant recipients. The assay was immunoSEQ multiplex PCR, and TCRdb's table has in-frame clones only and misses some. This sample has approximately 69,000 clones; around nine tenths occur once, and the top ten carry roughly 0.4%. The specimen was CD4+ T cells from blood, collected before the transplant. These receptors were obtained from a human donor who received a combined kidney and bone marrow transplant.

In DNA form, the CDR3 reads TGCGCCAGCAGCTTCGACAGGTCGGTGGAGTACTTC. Translation: CASSFDRSVEYF. The chain carries TRBV5-1 and TRBJ2-7; perhaps TRBD1 as D (6 bases). The germline CDR1 and CDR2 sequences are SGHRS and YFSETQ. The CDR3 is 12 residues long. V was clipped by 2 bases and J by 11 bases, with 14 bases between them.

The chain is built from TRBV28 and TRBJ1-2, with D perhaps matching TRBD1 (5 bases). There are 13 residues in the CDR3. The ends were cut back, 7 bases at V and 3 bases at J, with 12 bases in the middle. CDR1 is MDHEN, CDR2 SYDVKM, per germline. The CDR3 bases are TGTGCCAGCACCCAAGGGGTAGACTATGGCTACACCTTC. Translated: CASTQGVDYGYTF.

This sequence joins TRBV28 and TRBJ2-1, with D possibly TRBD2 on 5 matching bases. V lost 6 bases and J lost 1, with 13 bases in between. The CDR3 runs to 15 residues. Germline CDR1 reads MDHEN; CDR2 reads SYDVKM. CDR3 coding DNA: TGTGCCAGCAGCCGCCAGTGGAGGTCCTACAATGAGCAGTTCTTC. Translating it yields CASSRQWRSYNEQFF.

This clone appeared a single time. CDR3 residues: CASSLRLAGGLDTQYF. As DNA, the CDR3 is TGTGCCAGCAGCTTGCGACTAGCGGGAGGTCTAGATACGCAGTATTTT. The chain joins TRBV5-4 to TRBJ2-3, with 13 bases fitting TRBD2. J was trimmed by 5 bases and V by 1 base; bases with no gene match: 4. The CDR3 spans 16 residues. CDR1 and CDR2 from the germline V gene are SGHNT and YYREEE (reference sequence).

In its sample, this clone was seen a few times. The chain is built from TRBV7-9 and TRBJ2-1, with 7 bases fitting TRBD2. Germline-derived CDR1 and CDR2 are SEHNR and FQNEAQ (reference sequence). V was pared by 5 bases and J by 9 bases, with 13 bases of the junction left unmatched. The CDR3 totals 15 residues. The CDR3 sequence is CASSLRAGDVGEQFF. DNA of the CDR3: TGTGCCAGCAGCCTACGGGCGGGAGATGTAGGTGAGCAGTTCTTC.

This clone was detected only once. V is TRBV15 and J is TRBJ1-4; D may be TRBD1 (6 bases). The V and J ends lost 11 bases and 4 bases respectively, with 14 bases between them. The CDR3 is made up of 13 amino acids. CDR1 is LNHNV and CDR2 is YYDKDF in the germline V gene (reference sequence). CDR3 DNA sequence: TGTGCCGCATCACAGGGCCTTAATGAAAAACTGTTTTTT. This codes for CAASQGLNEKLFF.

The chain couples TRBV6-6 to TRBJ2-1; a weak D match, TRBD2 (6 bases). Germline lookup yields CDR1 MNHNY and CDR2 SVGAGI (reference sequence). The CDR3 covers 14 residues. The V gene lost 5 bases and the J gene lost 8 bases, with 16 bases spanning the gap. The CDR3 here is CASSPRDANDEQFF. As DNA, the CDR3 is TGTGCCAGCAGTCCGCGGGACGCCAACGATGAGCAGTTCTTC.

The chain is built from TRBV5-6 and TRBJ2-7; 9 nucleotides agree with TRBD2. Germline lookup yields CDR1 SGHDT and CDR2 YYEEEE. The CDR3 consists of 16 residues. J gave up 6 bases and V 4 bases, and 14 bases lay outside the gene matches. CDR3: CASSPMVGAGGGEQYF. CDR3 coding DNA: TGTGCCAGCAGCCCAATGGTGGGAGCGGGAGGTGGCGAGCAGTACTTC.